A single TCR beta chain is shown here with its context. What it binds is not known. PCR amplification relied on 60 Vbeta primers (plus 13 Jbeta primers). Per the study methods: In a later analysis, about 11 million of approximately 86 million unique beta chains occurred in at least two donors. The data were produced by immunoSEQ multiplex PCR, yet TCRdb's version contains in-frame clones alone and is incomplete. Clonal size and the V and J genes are those of that table, whereas D and trimming came from the DNA. Among about 150,000 clones, around 79% were seen once, and the ten largest hold 1.3% to 1.5%. This sample is drawn from a study of cytomegalovirus exposure and HLA in healthy donors. Findings of the study overall: Roughly even sequencing depth across donors was the assumption behind the presence/absence analyses. Looking again later, the authors saw that most CMV-associated TCR beta chains seemed HLA-restricted.

The receptor was isolated from a man aged 18 to 35 in good health and CMV-seronegative. Sequenced sample: PBMCs.

CDR3 in DNA: TGTGCCAGTAGTATCGGGTCTTTCTCCTACGAGCAGTACTTC. Protein product: CASSIGSFSYEQYF. The chain couples TRBV19 to TRBJ2-7; D remains unclear. The V end lost 3 bases, the J end lost 0 bases, and 9 bases lay between the germline ends. This CDR3 region has 14 residues. CDR1 and CDR2 from the germline V gene are LNHDA and SQIVND (reference sequence).